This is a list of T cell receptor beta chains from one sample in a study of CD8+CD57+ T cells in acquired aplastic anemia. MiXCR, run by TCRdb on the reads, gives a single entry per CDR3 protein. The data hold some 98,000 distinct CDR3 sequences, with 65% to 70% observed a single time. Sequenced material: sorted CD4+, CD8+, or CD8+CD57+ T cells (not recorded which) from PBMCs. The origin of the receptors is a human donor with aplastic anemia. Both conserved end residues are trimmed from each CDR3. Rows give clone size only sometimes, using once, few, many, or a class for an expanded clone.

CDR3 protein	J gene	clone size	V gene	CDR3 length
SVGQGRYGYT	TRBJ1-2	.	TRBV29-1	10
ASSFTGAEGYT	TRBJ1-2	.	TRBV19	11
ASSDTCSYNEQF	TRBJ2-1	.	TRBV2	12
SATFTGLGDTQY	TRBJ2-3	.	TRBV20-1	12
SALPRDRARETQY	TRBJ2-5	.	TRBV29-1	13
ASSEGRGPGLKDF	TRBJ1-1	.	TRBV2	13
ASRVLSSYNEQF	TRBJ2-1	.	TRBV12-3/TRBV12-4	12
SAEKGTSGRGEQY	TRBJ2-7	few	TRBV20-1	13
ASSPSGVRETQY	TRBJ2-5	few	TRBV2	12
ASSNPGQSGYT	TRBJ1-2	.	TRBV7-9	11